Below are 24 T cell receptor beta chains sequenced from a single sample in a study of identical twins. TCRdb re-called the 5' RACE reads through MiXCR, storing one row per CDR3 protein. In the table there are around 690,000 distinct CDR3 sequences, 21% of which are singletons. Another study also made use of these data, one on T cells expressing NK-cell markers.

Specimen: PBMCs. These TCRs come from a woman between 18 and 30 years old in good health.

The CDR3 sequence: CASRGADSGANVLTF. In DNA, the CDR3 is TGTGCCAGCAGGGGCGCCGACTCTGGGGCCAACGTCCTGACTTTC. This chain links TRBV7-9 with TRBJ2-6; D uncertain. This CDR3 has 15 residues. Deletions cut 6 bases from V and 0 bases from J, with 9 bases between. Germline assignment: CDR1 SEHNR and CDR2 FQNEAQ (reference sequence).

This chain joins TRBV7-9 and TRBJ1-1; no firm D call. V gave up 5 bases and J gave up 0 bases, with 10 bases separating them. CDR3 size: 14 residues. CDR1 is SEHNR and CDR2 is FQNEAQ in the germline V gene (reference sequence). The CDR3 region has the DNA TGTGCCAGCAGCCAGTCAGGTTTGAACACTGAAGCTTTCTTT. It translates to CASSQSGLNTEAFF.

The genes are TRBV4-3 and TRBJ2-2; D not resolved. The CDR3 sequence is 15 residues long. Trimming left V 0 bases short and J 6 bases short, with 11 bases between. Germline CDR1 reads LGHNA; CDR2 reads YSLEER. The CDR3 region has the DNA TGCGCCAGCAGCCAAGATATAGGGATCGCCGGGGAGCTGTTTTTT. This codes for CASSQDIGIAGELFF.

This clonotype came up a few times. The J gene is TRBJ2-7, the V gene TRBV7-2, with 11 bases lining up with TRBD1. With 2 bases clipped from V and 7 bases from J, the junction kept 10 bases outside the gene matches. This CDR3 is built from 16 residues. Germline V gene sequence: CDR1 SGHTA, CDR2 FQGNSA. The CDR3: CASSLPDRGQLGEQYF. Here the CDR3 DNA reads TGTGCCAGCAGCTTACCGGACAGGGGGCAGCTAGGGGAGCAGTACTTC.

This clonotype occurred a few times. This sequence joins TRBV20-1 and TRBJ2-3; maybe TRBD2 (6 bases). Germline V gene sequence: CDR1 DFQATT, CDR2 SNEGSKA (reference sequence). The CDR3 is made up of 14 amino acids. The V and J ends lost 3 bases and 0 bases respectively, with 10 bases between them. The CDR3 DNA reads as TGCAGTGCTAGCCGCGGGATTAGCACAGATACGCAGTATTTT. It encodes CSASRGISTDTQYF.

V and J are TRBV5-1 and TRBJ2-2; D is unclear. Germline CDR1 reads SGHRS; CDR2 reads YFSETQ. The CDR3 sequence is 12 residues long. Trimming shortened V by 4 bases and J by 7 bases, and 8 bases separated the two germline ends. The CDR3 sequence is CASSQMGGELFF. The CDR3 DNA follows: TGCGCCAGCAGCCAAATGGGCGGGGAGCTGTTTTTT.

For the CDR3, the DNA is TGTGCCAGCAGTTCCGCGGGAGGGAACTACGAGCAGTACTTC. Translating gives CASSSAGGNYEQYF. This chain uses TRBV6-5 with TRBJ2-7; 9 bases fit TRBD2. The junction had 4 bases not matched to a gene; V was cut back by 4 bases and J by 3 bases. From germline, CDR1 is MNHEY and CDR2 SVGAGI. The CDR3 loop spans 14 amino acids.

The chain combines TRBV5-4 with TRBJ2-2; the D gene could be TRBD1 or TRBD2 (5 bases each). The V gene's germline CDR1 is SGHNT and CDR2 YYREEE (reference sequence). CDR3 size: 14 residues. V shed 0 bases and J shed 8 bases, with 11 bases lying between them. The CDR3 DNA follows: TGTGCCAGCAGCTTGGCGAGGGGTAGTGGGGAGCTGTTTTTT. It codes for CASSLARGSGELFF.

This chain joins TRBV12-3 or TRBV12-4 and TRBJ2-7; D is possibly TRBD1 or TRBD2 (5 bases each). Trimming removed 5 bases from V and 3 bases from J, with 14 bases in between. CDR3 size: 14 residues. As DNA, the CDR3 is TGTGCCAGCAGTCACCGGGACCCCCGCTACGAGCAGTACTTC. Encoded protein: CASSHRDPRYEQYF.

This clonotype appeared many times. The rearrangement links TRBV15 to TRBJ1-1; D is possibly TRBD1 (5 bases). The germline V and J ends were trimmed by 3 bases and 6 bases, with 11 bases remaining between them. From germline, CDR1 is LNHNV and CDR2 YYDKDF (reference sequence). The CDR3 totals 13 residues. The CDR3 here is CATSSRRGAEAFF. As DNA, the CDR3 is TGTGCCACCAGCAGCAGACGGGGCGCTGAAGCTTTCTTT.

The table lists this clonotype with a few counts. J is TRBJ1-6 and V is TRBV6-5; no reliable D call. CDR3 length: 12 residues. V gave up 5 bases and J gave up 10 bases, with 9 bases separating them. Germline V lookup: CDR1 MNHEY, CDR2 SVGAGI. This chain's CDR3 is CASSRTKSPLHF. DNA of the CDR3: TGTGCCAGCAGTCGGACGAAATCACCCCTCCACTTT.

The chain combines TRBV5-1 with TRBJ2-3; D is unclear. The germline CDR1 and CDR2 sequences are SGHRS and YFSETQ. There are 16 residues in the CDR3. The V end lost 4 bases, the J end lost 2 bases, and 17 bases lay between the germline ends. In DNA form, the CDR3 reads TGCGCCAGCAGCCTGCTCGACTCCGGCGTCACAGATACGCAGTATTTT. It codes for CASSLLDSGVTDTQYF. Together with reference TRBV5-1 and TRBJ2-3, the CDR3 gives the full variable domain: KAGVTQTPRYLIKTRGQQVTLSCSPISGHRSVSWYQQTPGQGLQFLFEYFSETQRNKGNFPGRFSGRQFSNSRSEMNVSTLELGDSALYLCASSLLDSGVTDTQYFGPGTRLTVL.

This clonotype has a handful of counts. The chain is built from TRBV5-1 and TRBJ1-2; D gene unclear. V lost 5 bases and J 5 bases, leaving 16 bases between the germline ends. Germline lookup yields CDR1 SGHRS and CDR2 YFSETQ. This CDR3 region has 14 residues. The CDR3 DNA follows: TGCGCCAGCAGTGAGCGGGGATCGGTGTATGGCTACACCTTC. This gives the protein CASSERGSVYGYTF.

This clonotype has just a few counts. The chain carries TRBV7-2 and TRBJ2-7; 9 bases agree with TRBD1. Germline CDR1 SGHTA, CDR2 FQGNSA. The junction had 11 bases not matched to a gene; V was cut back by 1 base and J by 7 bases. The CDR3 totals 16 residues. The DNA for the CDR3 is TGTGCCAGCAGCTTAGGGTCGACAGGGGGTATGAGGGAGCAGTACTTC. Its protein is CASSLGSTGGMREQYF. Full variable domain (outside the CDR3, taken from reference TRBV7-2 and TRBJ2-7): GAGVSQSPSNKVTEKGKDVELRCDPISGHTALYWYRQSLGQGLEFLIYFQGNSAPDKSGLPSDRFSAERTGGSVSTLTIQRTQQEDSAVYLCASSLGSTGGMREQYFGPGTRLTVT.

This clonotype was seen a few times. V gene TRBV12-3 or TRBV12-4 combines with J gene TRBJ2-4; TRBD2 aligns across 7 bases. This CDR3 is 14 amino acids long. The V gene end was trimmed by 8 bases and the J gene end by 8 bases; junction bases not matched to a gene: 12. The CDR3 sequence: CASWGGPPVDIQYF. CDR3 coding DNA: TGTGCCAGCTGGGGGGGTCCCCCAGTTGACATTCAGTACTTC.

The chain joins TRBV5-1 to TRBJ1-2, with a possible D match to TRBD1 (6 bases). Germline assignment: CDR1 SGHRS and CDR2 YFSETQ. The ends were cut back, 2 bases at V and 2 bases at J, with 13 bases in the middle. This CDR3 has 15 residues. The CDR3 here is CASSFLTGSNYGYTF. CDR3 bases: TGCGCCAGCAGCTTCCTAACAGGGTCCAACTATGGCTACACCTTC.

This clonotype was recorded a few times. The chain has TRBV7-6 and TRBJ1-6; D call uncertain. CDR3 length equals 13 residues. The germline CDR1 and CDR2 sequences are SGHVS and FNYEAQ. V dropped 8 bases and J dropped 7 bases, with 12 bases sitting between them. In DNA form, the CDR3 reads TGTGCCAGCCGTTATTTGACGAATTCACCCCTCCACTTT. Residues: CASRYLTNSPLHF.

This clonotype was counted ten times or more. The rearrangement uses TRBV7-3 and TRBJ2-3; D uncertain. The CDR3 spans 13 residues. The V gene lost 5 bases and the J gene lost 2 bases, with 8 bases spanning the gap. In germline, CDR1 is SGHTA, CDR2 FQGTGA. The CDR3 loop reads CASSPAFTDTQYF. DNA of the CDR3: TGTGCCAGCAGCCCCGCCTTCACAGATACGCAGTATTTT.

This clonotype was found a few times. The CDR3, as DNA: TGCAGCGTAGCGACGCCAGGCTACGAGCAGTACTTC. It yields the protein CSVATPGYEQYF. The chain links TRBV29-1 to TRBJ2-7; D is uncertain. Germline CDR1 and CDR2: SQVTM and ANQGSEA. This CDR3 comprises 12 residues. V was trimmed by 6 bases and J by 3 bases, leaving 12 bases between them.

This clonotype has only a few counts. V and J are TRBV7-2 and TRBJ2-1; D is undetermined. The germline V gene has CDR1 SGHTA and CDR2 FQGNSA. V was shortened by 1 base and J by 6 bases, with 10 bases between the two germline ends. CDR3 size: 14 residues. For the CDR3, the DNA is TGTGCCAGCAGCTTAGTGGCTATCGGCAATGAGCAGTTCTTC. It specifies CASSLVAIGNEQFF. The whole variable domain, remainder taken from reference TRBV7-2 and TRBJ2-1, is GAGVSQSPSNKVTEKGKDVELRCDPISGHTALYWYRQSLGQGLEFLIYFQGNSAPDKSGLPSDRFSAERTGGSVSTLTIQRTQQEDSAVYLCASSLVAIGNEQFFGPGTRLTVL.

This clonotype was picked up a small number of times. The chain has TRBV29-1 and TRBJ2-1, with D hard to call. Germline V CDR1 and CDR2: SQVTM, ANQGSEA. The CDR3 consists of 13 residues. The germline V and J ends were trimmed by 4 bases and 4 bases, with 11 bases remaining between them. The CDR3 nucleotides are TGCAGCGTTGCGCTGAGCACGTACAATGAGCAGTTCTTC. This codes for CSVALSTYNEQFF.

A few counts support this clonotype. The J gene is TRBJ1-2, the V gene TRBV5-1; 8 positions match TRBD1. Germline-derived CDR1 and CDR2 are SGHRS and YFSETQ. The CDR3 is made up of 14 amino acids. V gave up 3 bases and J gave up 4 bases; unmatched junction bases: 5. CDR3 amino acids: CASSSPTGVYGYTF. CDR3 coding DNA: TGCGCCAGCAGCTCGCCGACAGGGGTCTATGGCTACACCTTC.

This clonotype was seen at least ten times. This chain connects TRBV12-3 or TRBV12-4 to TRBJ2-1; 8 positions match TRBD2. Trimming at V came to 4 bases and at J to 6 bases, leaving 2 bases not matched to a gene. The CDR3 is 13 residues long. CDR3 DNA: TGTGCCAGCAGTTGGACTAGCATCAATGAGCAGTTCTTC. It specifies CASSWTSINEQFF.

The chain carries TRBV20-1 and TRBJ2-5; tentative D call: TRBD1 (5 bases). The CDR3 has 14 amino acids. The ends were cut back, 4 bases at V and 0 bases at J, with 12 bases in the middle. Germline V gene lookup returns CDR1 DFQATT and CDR2 SNEGSKA (reference sequence). CDR3 protein: CSATLGPYQETQYF. The CDR3 DNA sequence: TGCAGTGCTACTCTGGGGCCTTACCAAGAGACCCAGTACTTC.